The rows below give T cell receptor beta chains drawn from one sample of a study of shared T cell receptors in the human thymus. Clones were sequenced by immunoSEQ multiplex PCR, and TCRdb holds only the in-frame ones, with some missing. This table holds just under 550,000 clones, around 78% found once. The same data also went into a second study, on human thymus T cells.

The material sequenced was thymocytes. These TCRs come from a boy under three years old with a congenital heart defect. Each CDR3 is given with its conserved first and last residue. The D gene is left open where the match is weak. Expanded clones are given a class, and other clones once, few, many or no size at all.

V	J	D	size	CDR3	DNA
TRBV29-1	TRBJ2-3	TRBD1	-	CSSQRGGAGTDTQYF	TGCAGCTCCCAAAGAGGGGGCGCGGGCACAGATACGCAGTATTTT
TRBV2	TRBJ1-5	-	few	CASSEAGQPQHF	TGTGCCAGCAGTGAAGCCGGGCAGCCCCAGCATTTT
TRBV28	TRBJ2-3	TRBD1	-	CASSQIKTGERTDTQYF	TGTGCCAGCAGTCAGATAAAGACAGGGGAGAGGACAGATACGCAGTATTTT
TRBV5-4	TRBJ2-1	TRBD2	-	CASSHRTSGSNEQFF	TGTGCCAGCAGCCACCGGACTAGCGGGAGCAATGAGCAGTTCTTC
TRBV19	TRBJ1-2	-	-	CALRGGYGYTF	TGTGCCCTCAGGGGCGGCTATGGCTACACCTTC
TRBV4-3	TRBJ2-7	TRBD1	-	CASSPGTGGESEQYF	TGCGCCAGCAGCCCCGGGACAGGAGGGGAGAGCGAGCAGTACTTC
TRBV4-2	TRBJ2-1	TRBD2	-	CASSQAPRLAGAGEQFF	TGTGCCAGCAGCCAAGCGCCGAGACTAGCGGGAGCGGGTGAGCAGTTCTTC
TRBV6-5	TRBJ1-4	TRBD1	few	CASSTGTGKEKLFF	TGTGCCAGCAGTACCGGGACAGGGAAGGAAAAACTGTTTTTT
TRBV30	TRBJ1-5	TRBD1	-	CAWSKRNPGQVNQPQHF	TGTGCCTGGAGTAAACGCAACCCAGGACAGGTGAATCAGCCCCAGCATTTT
TRBV29-1	TRBJ2-7	TRBD2	-	CSVPDSGNEQYF	TGCAGCGTTCCAGATAGCGGGAACGAGCAGTACTTC
TRBV27	TRBJ2-7	-	-	CASSLSDPVDGGGNTYEQYF	TGTGCCAGCAGTTTATCGGACCCCGTGGACGGGGGTGGAAACACCTACGAGCAGTACTTC
TRBV30	TRBJ2-5	TRBD2	-	CAWSGTGTSGRRETQYF	TGTGCCTGGAGTGGAACCGGGACTAGCGGGAGAAGGGAGACCCAGTACTTC
TRBV6-1	TRBJ1-1	-	-	CASWGGNTEAFF	TGTGCCAGCTGGGGCGGGAACACTGAAGCTTTCTTT
TRBV7-8	TRBJ2-4	-	-	CASSLVPAANIQYF	TGTGCCAGCAGCTTAGTCCCAGCGGCAAACATTCAGTACTTC
TRBV6-4	TRBJ2-3	TRBD2	-	CASSDSGLATDTQYF	TGTGCCAGCAGTGACTCGGGACTAGCAACAGATACGCAGTATTTT
TRBV23-1	TRBJ1-5	-	-	CASSPNSSYSNQPQHF	TGCGCCAGCAGTCCCAATTCCTCCTATAGCAATCAGCCCCAGCATTTT
TRBV15	TRBJ2-7	-	-	CATSGGRRGRRSYEQYF	TGTGCCACCAGCGGGGGTAGGAGGGGACGCCGATCCTACGAGCAGTACTTC
TRBV14	TRBJ1-2	-	-	CASSHRAGNYGYTF	TGTGCCAGCAGCCATAGGGCGGGGAACTATGGCTACACCTTC
TRBV6-6	TRBJ2-4	-	-	CASSYSEGLAKNIQYF	TGTGCCAGCAGTTACTCTGAGGGTCTAGCCAAAAACATTCAGTACTTC
TRBV27	TRBJ2-7	-	-	CAKIYGHEQYF	TGTGCCAAGATCTATGGGCACGAGCAGTACTTC
TRBV14	TRBJ2-1	TRBD1	-	CASSQERHRGSSYNEQFF	TGTGCCAGCAGCCAAGAGAGGCACAGGGGCAGCTCCTACAATGAGCAGTTCTTC
TRBV4-3	TRBJ1-5	TRBD1	-	CASSQDRGTGGSAQHF	TGCGCCAGCAGCCAAGATCGAGGGACAGGGGGTTCGGCCCAGCATTTT